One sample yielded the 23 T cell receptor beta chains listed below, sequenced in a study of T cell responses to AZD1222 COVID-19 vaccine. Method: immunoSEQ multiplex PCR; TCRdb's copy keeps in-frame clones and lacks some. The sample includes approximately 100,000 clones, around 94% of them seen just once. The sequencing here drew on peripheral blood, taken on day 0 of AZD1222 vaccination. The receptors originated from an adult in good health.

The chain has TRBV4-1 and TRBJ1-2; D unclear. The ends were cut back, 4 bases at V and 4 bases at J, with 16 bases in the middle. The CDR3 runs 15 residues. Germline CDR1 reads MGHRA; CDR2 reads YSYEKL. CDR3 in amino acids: CASSPTRHGTYGYTF. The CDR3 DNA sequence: TGCGCCAGCAGCCCCACCCGGCACGGAACCTATGGCTACACCTTC.

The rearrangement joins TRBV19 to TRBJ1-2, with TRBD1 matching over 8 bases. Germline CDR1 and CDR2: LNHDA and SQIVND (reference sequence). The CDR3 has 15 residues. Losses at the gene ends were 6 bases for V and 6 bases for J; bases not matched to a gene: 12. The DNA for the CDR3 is TGTGCCAGTAGCGTTCGGAACAGGGGGTGGAATGGCTACACCTTC. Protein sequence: CASSVRNRGWNGYTF.

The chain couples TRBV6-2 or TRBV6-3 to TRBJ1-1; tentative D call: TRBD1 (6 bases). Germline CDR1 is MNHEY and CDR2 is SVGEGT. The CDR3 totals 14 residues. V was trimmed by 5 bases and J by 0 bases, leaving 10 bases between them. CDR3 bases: TGTGCCAGCAGTCCGGGACACTTGAACACTGAAGCTTTCTTT. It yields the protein CASSPGHLNTEAFF.

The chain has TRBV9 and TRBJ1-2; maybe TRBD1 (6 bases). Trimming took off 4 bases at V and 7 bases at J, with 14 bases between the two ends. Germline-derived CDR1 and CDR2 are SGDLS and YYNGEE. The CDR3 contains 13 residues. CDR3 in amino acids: CASSPRGGGGYTF. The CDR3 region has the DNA TGTGCCAGCAGCCCCCGAGGGGGAGGTGGCTACACCTTC. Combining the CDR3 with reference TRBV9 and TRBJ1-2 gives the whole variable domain DSGVTQTPKHLITATGQRVTLRCSPRSGDLSVYWYQQSLDQGLQFLIQYYNGEERAKGNILERFSAQQFPDLHSELNLSSLELGDSALYFCASSPRGGGGYTFGSGTRLTVV.

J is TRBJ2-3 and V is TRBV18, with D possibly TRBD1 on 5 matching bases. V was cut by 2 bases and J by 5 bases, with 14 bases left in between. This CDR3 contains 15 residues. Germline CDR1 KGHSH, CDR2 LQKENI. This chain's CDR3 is CASSPNGAQGDTQYF. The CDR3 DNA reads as TGTGCCAGCTCACCAAATGGGGCCCAGGGAGATACGCAGTATTTT.

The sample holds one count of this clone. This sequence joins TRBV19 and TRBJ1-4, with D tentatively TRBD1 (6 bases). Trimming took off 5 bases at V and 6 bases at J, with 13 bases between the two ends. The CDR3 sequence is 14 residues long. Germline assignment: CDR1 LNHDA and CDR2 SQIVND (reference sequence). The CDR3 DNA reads TGTGCCAGTAGTGGAAGGGGGAGGGATGAAAAACTGTTTTTT. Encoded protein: CASSGRGRDEKLFF.

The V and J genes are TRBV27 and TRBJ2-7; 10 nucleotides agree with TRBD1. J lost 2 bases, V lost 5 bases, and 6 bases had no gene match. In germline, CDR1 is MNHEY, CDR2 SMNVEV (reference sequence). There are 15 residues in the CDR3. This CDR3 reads CASSMAGTGAYEQYF. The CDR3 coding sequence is TGTGCCAGCAGTATGGCCGGGACAGGGGCCTACGAGCAGTACTTC.

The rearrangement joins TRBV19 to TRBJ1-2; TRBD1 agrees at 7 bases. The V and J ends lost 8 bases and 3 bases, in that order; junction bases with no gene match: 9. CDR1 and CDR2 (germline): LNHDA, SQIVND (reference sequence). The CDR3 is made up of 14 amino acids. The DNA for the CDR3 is TGTGCCAGTTCAACAACAGGGGATTACTATGGCTACACCTTC. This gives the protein CASSTTGDYYGYTF.

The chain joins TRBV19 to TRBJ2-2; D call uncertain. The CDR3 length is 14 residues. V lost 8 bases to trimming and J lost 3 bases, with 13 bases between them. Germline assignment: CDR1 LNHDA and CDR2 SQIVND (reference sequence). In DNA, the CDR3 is TGTGCCAGTCGTAGGGATCAGGACACCGGGGAGCTGTTTTTT. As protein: CASRRDQDTGELFF.

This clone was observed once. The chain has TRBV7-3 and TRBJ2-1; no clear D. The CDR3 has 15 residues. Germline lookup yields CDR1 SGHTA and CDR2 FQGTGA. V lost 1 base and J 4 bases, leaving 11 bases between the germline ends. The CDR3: CASSLMAEVYNEQFF. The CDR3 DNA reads TGTGCCAGCAGCTTAATGGCGGAAGTGTACAATGAGCAGTTCTTC. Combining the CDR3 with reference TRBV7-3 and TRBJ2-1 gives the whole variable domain GAGVSQTPSNKVTEKGKYVELRCDPISGHTALYWYRQSLGQGPEFLIYFQGTGAADDSGLPNDRFFAVRPEGSVSTLKIQRTERGDSAVYLCASSLMAEVYNEQFFGPGTRLTVL.

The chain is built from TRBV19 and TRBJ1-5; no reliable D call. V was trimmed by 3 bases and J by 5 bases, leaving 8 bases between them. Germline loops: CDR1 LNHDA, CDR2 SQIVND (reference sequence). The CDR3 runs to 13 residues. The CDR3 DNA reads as TGTGCCAGTAGTATGCGGGGATATCAGCCCCAGCATTTT. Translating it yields CASSMRGYQPQHF.

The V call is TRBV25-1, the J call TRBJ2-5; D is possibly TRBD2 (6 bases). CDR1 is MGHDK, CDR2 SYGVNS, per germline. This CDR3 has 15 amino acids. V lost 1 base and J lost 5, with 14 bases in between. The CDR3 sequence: CASSESAEGLETQYF. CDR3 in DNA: TGTGCCAGCAGTGAATCTGCGGAGGGCCTGGAGACCCAGTACTTC. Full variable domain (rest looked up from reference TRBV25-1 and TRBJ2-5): EADIYQTPRYLVIGTGKKITLECSQTMGHDKMYWYQQDPGMELHLIHYSYGVNSTEKGDLSSESTVSRIRTEHFPLTLESARPSHTSQYLCASSESAEGLETQYFGPGTRLLVL.

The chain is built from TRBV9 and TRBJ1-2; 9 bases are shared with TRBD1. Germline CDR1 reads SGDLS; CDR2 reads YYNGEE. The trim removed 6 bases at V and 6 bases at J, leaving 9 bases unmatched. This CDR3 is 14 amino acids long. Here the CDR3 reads CASNTGQGRDGYTF. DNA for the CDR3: TGTGCCAGCAATACGGGACAGGGAAGGGATGGCTACACCTTC. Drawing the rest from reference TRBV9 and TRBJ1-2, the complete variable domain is DSGVTQTPKHLITATGQRVTLRCSPRSGDLSVYWYQQSLDQGLQFLIQYYNGEERAKGNILERFSAQQFPDLHSELNLSSLELGDSALYFCASNTGQGRDGYTFGSGTRLTVV.

The CDR3 loop reads CATRTVKGYNEQFF. The CDR3 DNA reads as TGTGCCACCCGGACAGTCAAGGGTTACAATGAGCAGTTCTTC. The chain couples TRBV10-3 to TRBJ2-1; tentative D call: TRBD1 (6 bases). CDR3 length equals 14 residues. V dropped 10 bases and J dropped 4 bases, with 17 bases sitting between them. Germline loops: CDR1 ENHRY, CDR2 SYGVKD.

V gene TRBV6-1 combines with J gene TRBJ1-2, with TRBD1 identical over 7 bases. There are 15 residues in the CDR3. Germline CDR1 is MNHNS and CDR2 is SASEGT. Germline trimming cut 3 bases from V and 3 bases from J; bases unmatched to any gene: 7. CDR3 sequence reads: CASSELGTEYYGYTF. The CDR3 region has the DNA TGTGCCAGCAGTGAGCTGGGGACAGAATACTATGGCTACACCTTC.

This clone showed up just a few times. Written as DNA, the CDR3 is TGTGCCAGCAGCTTGTCGGCCGCGAATGAGCAGTTCTTC. Amino acid sequence: CASSLSAANEQFF. The chain combines TRBV7-9 with TRBJ2-1; D is uncertain. Trimming took 3 bases from V and 7 from J, leaving 10 bases between them. The CDR3 is 13 residues long. Germline V gives CDR1 SEHNR, CDR2 FQNEAQ (reference sequence).

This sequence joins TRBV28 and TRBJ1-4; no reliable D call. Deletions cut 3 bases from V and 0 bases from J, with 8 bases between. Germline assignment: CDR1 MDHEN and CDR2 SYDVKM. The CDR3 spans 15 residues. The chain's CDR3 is CASSFRTATNEKLFF. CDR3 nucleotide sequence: TGTGCCAGCAGTTTTAGGACGGCAACTAATGAAAAACTGTTTTTT.

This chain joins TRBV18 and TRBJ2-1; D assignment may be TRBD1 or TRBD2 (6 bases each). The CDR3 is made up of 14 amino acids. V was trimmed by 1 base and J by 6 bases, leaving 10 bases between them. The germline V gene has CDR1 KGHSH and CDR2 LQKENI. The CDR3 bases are TGTGCCAGCTCACCACTACAGGGAGGCAATGAGCAGTTCTTC. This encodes CASSPLQGGNEQFF.

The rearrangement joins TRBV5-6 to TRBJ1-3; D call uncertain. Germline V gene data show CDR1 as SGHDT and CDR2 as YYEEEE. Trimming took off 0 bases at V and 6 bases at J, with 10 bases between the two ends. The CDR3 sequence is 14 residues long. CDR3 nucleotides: TGTGCCAGCAGCTTGGGGCAGGCCGCAAACACCATATATTTT. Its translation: CASSLGQAANTIYF.

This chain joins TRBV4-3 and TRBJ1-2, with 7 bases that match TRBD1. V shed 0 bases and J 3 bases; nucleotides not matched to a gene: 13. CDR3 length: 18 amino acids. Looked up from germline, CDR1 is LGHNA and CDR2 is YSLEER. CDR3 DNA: TGCGCCAGCAGCCAAGATACGATTAGGTTAGGGGGCCACTATGGCTACACCTTC. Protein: CASSQDTIRLGGHYGYTF.

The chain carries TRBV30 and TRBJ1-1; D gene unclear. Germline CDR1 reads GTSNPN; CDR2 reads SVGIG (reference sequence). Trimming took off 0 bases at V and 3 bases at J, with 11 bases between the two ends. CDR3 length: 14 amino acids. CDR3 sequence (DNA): TGTGCCTGGAGTGTAACGCACGGCGACACTGAAGCTTTCTTT. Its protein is CAWSVTHGDTEAFF.

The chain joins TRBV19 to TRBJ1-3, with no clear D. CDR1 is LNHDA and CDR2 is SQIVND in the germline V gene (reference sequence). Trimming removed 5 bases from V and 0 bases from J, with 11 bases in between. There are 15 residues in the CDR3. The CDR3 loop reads CASSGNLFSGNTIYF. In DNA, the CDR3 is TGTGCCAGTAGTGGAAACTTGTTCTCTGGAAACACCATATATTTT.

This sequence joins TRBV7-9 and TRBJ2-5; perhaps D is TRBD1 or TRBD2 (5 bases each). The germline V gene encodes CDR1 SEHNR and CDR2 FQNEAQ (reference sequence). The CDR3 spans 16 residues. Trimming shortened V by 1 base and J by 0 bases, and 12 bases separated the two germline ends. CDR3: CASSLGARGDQETQYF. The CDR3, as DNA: TGTGCCAGCAGCTTAGGGGCCAGAGGGGACCAAGAGACCCAGTACTTC.